Detailed here is one T cell receptor (beta chain). This entry belongs to a study of blood T cell repertoires in COVID-19. Study summary: COVID-19 samples, acute and convalescent, were from the United States, Italy and Spain. Sources were T cells, B-cell-depleted T cells, or PBMCs; the material itself was cDNA or gDNA.

Original methodology: Nucleated cell counts were estimated from reference gene primer amplification. Sequenced by immunoSEQ multiplex PCR; TCRdb stores in-frame clones only, minus some. V, J and clone size are taken as reported in that table, and D and trimming were inferred from the DNA itself. Among 150,000 to 200,000 clones, roughly 93% were seen once, and the ten largest hold roughly 1.9%. Seattle participants joined during active infection and were tracked over time. The CDR3 consists of 16 residues. J lost 6 bases, V lost 2 bases, and 7 bases had no gene match. CDR1 and CDR2 (germline): MNHEY, SMNVEV (reference sequence).

The chain carries TRBV27 and TRBJ1-6, with 7 bases that match TRBD1. The sequenced sample was peripheral blood. The source is a woman aged 60-75 years with COVID-19, enrolled during active disease. CDR3 sequence (DNA): TGTGCCAGCAGTTTAGGACAGGTTCCGACTAATTCACCCCTCCACTTT. Encoded protein: CASSLGQVPTNSPLHF.